This T cell receptor beta chain was recovered during a study of tumor T cells in aggressive B-cell lymphoma. Per germline, CDR1 SEHNR and CDR2 FQNEAQ (reference sequence). The CDR3 runs 14 residues. The V and J ends lost 5 bases and 0 bases respectively, with 8 bases between them. Produced via immunoSEQ multiplex PCR; TCRdb's table is partial and in-frame only. Among 500 or so clones listed, 90% to 95% were seen once. The rearrangement links TRBV7-9 to TRBJ1-3, with unresolved D. Sequencing was carried out using tumor tissue. The source of this sequence is an adult with diffuse large B cell lymphoma. The CDR3 sequence is CASSERVSGNTIYF. The CDR3 coding sequence is TGTGCCAGCAGCGAACGGGTCTCTGGAAACACCATATATTTT. The full variable domain, rest sourced from reference TRBV7-9 and TRBJ1-3, is DTGVSQNPRHKITKRGQNVTFRCDPISEHNRLYWYRQTLGQGPEFLTYFQNEAQLEKSRLLSDRFSAERPKGSFSTLEIQRTEQGDSAMYLCASSERVSGNTIYFGEGSWLTVV.